This T cell receptor (beta chain) is drawn from a study of T cell repertoires in cytomegalovirus infection. Study-level information: Recently identified HLA-C-restricted CMV epitopes were used, and well-studied HLA-B-restricted CMV epitopes were used as well. Shared public TCR beta signatures pointed to both CMV infection and a matching HLA type. Study results and limitations: The cumulative frequency of public TCR beta families identified carriers of CMV plus the relevant HLA.

This clonotype was seen a few times. Its antigen is unidentified. J was trimmed by 0 bases and V by 4 bases; bases with no gene match: 5. The germline V gene encodes CDR1 SGHNT and CDR2 YYREEE (reference sequence). The CDR3 consists of 17 residues. TCRdb re-analysed the reads in MiXCR, keeping a single row per CDR3 protein. Of roughly 990,000 distinct CDR3 sequences in the sample, around 30% are singletons; the top ten hold over 11%. The sequence derives from a human donor in good health (CMV status not recorded). Some clones in this sample may be carry-over from other donors' samples. Specimen: cultured CD8+ T cells from PBMCs, collected from culture after CMV antigen stimulation. This chain links TRBV5-4 with TRBJ2-1, with 12 bases identical to TRBD2. CDR3 DNA: TGTGCCAGCAGCATTACTAGCGGGGGGTCCTCCTACAATGAGCAGTTCTTC. It translates to CASSITSGGSSYNEQFF. The whole variable domain, remainder taken from reference TRBV5-4 and TRBJ2-1, is ETGVTQSPTHLIKTRGQQVTLRCSSQSGHNTVSWYQQALGQGPQFIFQYYREEENGRGNFPPRFSGLQFPNYSSELNVNALELDDSALYLCASSITSGGSSYNEQFFGPGTRLTVL.